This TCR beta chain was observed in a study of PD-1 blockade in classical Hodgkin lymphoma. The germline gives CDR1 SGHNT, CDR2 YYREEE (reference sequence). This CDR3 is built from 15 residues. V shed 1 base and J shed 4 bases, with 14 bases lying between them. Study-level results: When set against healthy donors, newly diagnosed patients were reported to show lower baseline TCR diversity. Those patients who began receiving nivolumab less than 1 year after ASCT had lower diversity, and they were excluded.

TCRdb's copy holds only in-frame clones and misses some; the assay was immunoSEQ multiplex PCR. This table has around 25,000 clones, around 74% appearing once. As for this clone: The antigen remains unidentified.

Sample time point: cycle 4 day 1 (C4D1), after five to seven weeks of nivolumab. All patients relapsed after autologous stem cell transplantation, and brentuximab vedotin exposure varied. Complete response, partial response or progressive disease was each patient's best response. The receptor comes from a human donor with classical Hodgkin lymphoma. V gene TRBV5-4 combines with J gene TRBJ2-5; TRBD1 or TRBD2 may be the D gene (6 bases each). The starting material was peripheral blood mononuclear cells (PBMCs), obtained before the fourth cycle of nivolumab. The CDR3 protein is CASSLWGAGGETQYF. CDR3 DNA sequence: TGTGCCAGCAGCTTGTGGGGGGCAGGAGGAGAGACCCAGTACTTC.